The sample holds a few counts of the clone carrying this T cell receptor (beta chain). The target antigen is unknown. This CDR3 spans 13 amino acids. Germline V gene data show CDR1 as SGHRS and CDR2 as YFSETQ. The V end was cut by 4 bases, the J end by 2 bases, with 8 bases between. This specimen comes from a study of CD8 T cells in ankylosing spondylitis. Overall study findings and caveats: Disease-linked clones displayed a CD8+ phenotype and appeared relatively rarely in peripheral blood. Ankylosing spondylitis blood appeared to carry a characteristic TCR beta motif of eight or nine highly homologous variants. Disease-linked clones reportedly concentrated significantly in matched ankylosing spondylitis synovial fluid.

Construction of TCR beta libraries was performed using quantitative 5'-RACE with molecular barcodes. MiXCR was run by TCRdb on the 5' RACE reads, yielding one entry per CDR3 protein. This sample has about 540,000 distinct CDR3 sequences, with about 12% found just once. The origin of this receptor is a male donor with ankylosing spondylitis. The sequenced sample consisted of blood, either unsorted or a sorted T cell fraction (not recorded which). This chain connects TRBV5-1 to TRBJ2-3, with TRBD1 as a possible D gene (5 bases). The CDR3 nucleotides are TGCGCCAGCAGCGGGGCTTTCACAGATACGCAGTATTTT. Amino acid sequence: CASSGAFTDTQYF.